The 27 T cell receptor beta chains given below trace back to one sample, sequenced in a study of breast tumors, draining lymph nodes, adjacent tissues. Samples came from axillary lymph nodes draining the breast cancer. Using its own MiXCR run on the multiplex PCR reads, TCRdb lists one record per CDR3 protein. The table shows 200,000 or so distinct CDR3 sequences, with about 32% occurring only once. The sequenced sample consisted of axillary lymph node tissue. The receptors derive from a female donor with breast cancer. Some clones in this sample may be carry-over from other donors' samples.

Details on this clonotype: An end of the junction differs from the germline gene, which may be a read error. This chain joins TRBV20-1 and TRBJ2-2; perhaps TRBD2 as D (5 bases). The CDR3 contains 14 residues. The germline gives CDR1 DFQATT, CDR2 SNEGSKA (reference sequence). In nucleotides, the CDR3 is TGCAGTGCTAGAGTCCCAGGAGGAACCGGGGAGCTGCTCTTT. It yields the protein CSARVPGGTGELLF.

This sequence joins TRBV29-1 and TRBJ2-1, with D perhaps TRBD2 (6 bases). In germline, CDR1 is SQVTM, CDR2 ANQGSEA. V was cut by 6 bases and J by 4 bases, with 13 bases left in between. This CDR3 has 13 residues. The CDR3 DNA sequence: TGCAGCGTAGGAGGGGAGTATTACAATGAGCAGTTCTTC. This encodes CSVGGEYYNEQFF.

This clonotype was counted at least ten times. The V and J genes are TRBV20-1 and TRBJ2-7, with a tentative D call TRBD1 (6 bases). The CDR3 is 16 amino acids. Per germline, CDR1 DFQATT and CDR2 SNEGSKA (reference sequence). Trimming removed 7 bases at V and 2 bases at J, with 24 bases between. The CDR3 reads CSVQGSIGGRTYEQYF. CDR3 coding DNA: TGCAGTGTCCAAGGTAGCATAGGGGGAAGAACCTACGAGCAGTACTTC.

This chain's CDR3 is CASSATRGSSNQPQHF. As DNA, the CDR3 is TGTGCCAGCAGTGCCACCAGGGGCTCGAGCAATCAGCCCCAGCATTTT. V usage is TRBV2 and J usage is TRBJ1-5; tentatively, D is TRBD1 (6 bases). The CDR3 runs to 16 residues. CDR1 and CDR2 (germline): SNHLY, FYNNEI. The ends were cut back, 4 bases at V and 1 base at J, with 14 bases in the middle. The whole variable domain, filled in from reference TRBV2 and TRBJ1-5, reads EPEVTQTPSHQVTQMGQEVILRCVPISNHLYFYWYRQILGQKVEFLVSFYNNEISEKSEIFDDQFSVERPDGSNFTLKIRSTKLEDSAMYFCASSATRGSSNQPQHFGDGTRLSIL.

Regarding this clonotype: A much larger clone differs by one base, so this may be a read error. The chain links TRBV20-1 to TRBJ1-5; possibly TRBD1 for D (6 bases). The CDR3 totals 15 residues. The V end was cut by 0 bases, the J end by 8 bases, with 17 bases between. The germline gives CDR1 DFQATT, CDR2 SNEGSKA (reference sequence). CDR3 sequence: CSARDFKNRAEPQHF. The CDR3 DNA follows: TGCAGTGCTAGAGATTTTAAAAACAGGGCGGAGCCCCAGCATTTT.

With respect to this clonotype: A much larger clone sits a single nucleotide away, making a read error possible. The chain employs TRBV20-1 and TRBJ2-3, with D tentatively TRBD2 (7 bases). This CDR3 contains 14 residues. Germline CDR1 DFQATT, CDR2 SNEGSKA (reference sequence). The CDR3 reads CSASEGGDTATQYF. CDR3 DNA sequence: TGCAGTGCTTCGGAGGGGGGGGATACAGCTACGCAGTATTTT.

Note on this clonotype: The conserved phenylalanine or tryptophan normally closing the CDR3 is absent here, so this likely arose from a read error. CDR3 nucleotide sequence: TGCAGTGCTAGTACACATGGACTGGCGACCACCGGGGAGCTGTTTCTT. It specifies CSASTHGLATTGELFL. The chain employs TRBV20-1 and TRBJ2-2, with a possible D match to TRBD2 (5 bases). This CDR3 comprises 16 residues. Trimming cost V 3 bases and J 4 bases, with 18 bases left between them. The germline V gene encodes CDR1 DFQATT and CDR2 SNEGSKA (reference sequence).

The table lists this clonotype with many counts. The chain recombines TRBV12-3 or TRBV12-4 with TRBJ1-2; D is undetermined. The CDR3 length is 14 residues. The germline V and J ends were trimmed by 3 bases and 4 bases, with 12 bases remaining between them. CDR3 nucleotide sequence: TGTGCCAGCAGTTTCCCTGCCAGTTCCTATGGCTACACCTTC. Its protein product is CASSFPASSYGYTF.

This clonotype showed up many times. The chain links TRBV7-2 to TRBJ2-7, with D perhaps TRBD1 (6 bases). The CDR3 consists of 14 residues. Germline V gives CDR1 SGHTA, CDR2 FQGNSA. Trimming pared 5 bases from V and 3 bases from J, leaving 14 bases between. The chain's CDR3 is CASSMGQTHYEQYF. The CDR3 region has the DNA TGTGCCAGCAGCATGGGACAAACACACTACGAGCAGTACTTC.

This chain uses TRBV4-2 with TRBJ1-2; a weak D match, TRBD1 (6 bases). This CDR3 spans 16 amino acids. Germline CDR1 and CDR2: LGHNA and YNFKEQ. V lost 6 bases and J lost 4, with 21 bases in between. The CDR3 spells CASRPLAGGSGYGYTF. The CDR3, as DNA: TGTGCCAGCAGACCACTAGCGGGGGGCTCGGGCTATGGCTACACCTTC.

The sample holds many counts of this clonotype. This sequence joins TRBV5-1 and TRBJ2-5; D is possibly TRBD2 (6 bases). V shed 4 bases and J shed 2 bases, with 15 bases lying between them. The CDR3 extends over 15 amino acids. Germline loops: CDR1 SGHRS, CDR2 YFSETQ. The CDR3 nucleotides are TGCGCCAGCAGCGGGGCGGGGTTACATCAAGAGACCCAGTACTTC. Translating gives CASSGAGLHQETQYF.

This clonotype was observed at least ten times. The rearrangement links TRBV7-2 to TRBJ2-7; D possibly corresponds to TRBD2 (5 bases). Trimming removed 2 bases from V and 0 bases from J, with 8 bases in between. The CDR3 covers 14 residues. Germline CDR1 and CDR2: SGHTA and FQGNSA. CDR3 protein: CASSLNSGSYEQYF. Written as DNA, the CDR3 is TGTGCCAGCAGCTTAAACAGCGGCTCCTACGAGCAGTACTTC.

The table lists this clonotype with many counts. The chain employs TRBV7-2 and TRBJ1-3; 7 nucleotides line up with TRBD1. The CDR3 contains 19 residues. The ends lost 5 bases at V and 4 bases at J; junction bases unmatched: 20. CDR1 SGHTA and CDR2 FQGNSA come from the germline V gene. The CDR3 region has the DNA TGTGCCAGCAGCCCCCGACAGGGTACAATACCCATTGGAGGAAACACCATATATTTT. Its protein product is CASSPRQGTIPIGGNTIYF. Combining the CDR3 with reference TRBV7-2 and TRBJ1-3 gives the whole variable domain GAGVSQSPSNKVTEKGKDVELRCDPISGHTALYWYRQSLGQGLEFLIYFQGNSAPDKSGLPSDRFSAERTGGSVSTLTIQRTQQEDSAVYLCASSPRQGTIPIGGNTIYFGEGSWLTVV.

The rearrangement links TRBV19 to TRBJ1-1; tentative D call: TRBD1 (6 bases). Germline V gives CDR1 LNHDA, CDR2 SQIVND (reference sequence). Trimming removed 5 bases at V and 1 base at J, with 14 bases between. The CDR3 is 15 amino acids. The CDR3 nucleotides read TGTGCCAGTAGTGCCCGGACAGTCAAGAACACTGAAGCTTTCTTT. Amino acids: CASSARTVKNTEAFF.

This clonotype was recorded at least ten times. The chain has TRBV30 and TRBJ1-6; TRBD1 might be the D (5 bases). CDR1 and CDR2 from the germline V gene are GTSNPN and SVGIG (reference sequence). Trimming removed 4 bases from V and 7 bases from J, with 17 bases in between. The CDR3 is 15 amino acids. CDR3 bases: TGTGCCTGGAAACTGAGGGACTGGGACAATTCACCCCTCCACTTT. This translates into CAWKLRDWDNSPLHF.

This clonotype was detected many times. The V gene is TRBV5-1, the J gene TRBJ2-3; 9 positions match TRBD2. Unmatched junction bases numbered 4, after V lost 1 base and J lost 4 bases. CDR3 size: 15 residues. Germline V gene data show CDR1 as SGHRS and CDR2 as YFSETQ. The CDR3 sequence: CASSLLAGQADTQYF. The CDR3 DNA sequence: TGCGCCAGCAGCTTGCTAGCGGGACAAGCAGATACGCAGTATTTT.

This clonotype was seen only a few times. V usage is TRBV4-2 and J usage is TRBJ1-1, with D possibly TRBD1 on 5 matching bases. Per the germline V gene, CDR1 is LGHNA and CDR2 is YNFKEQ. The germline V and J ends were trimmed by 2 bases and 3 bases, with 10 bases remaining between them. CDR3 length: 14 residues. DNA for the CDR3: TGTGCCAGCAGCCAAACAGGAACGGACACTGAAGCTTTCTTT. This translates into CASSQTGTDTEAFF.

Notes on this clonotype: A much larger clone is a single base away; this may be a read error. J is TRBJ1-5 and V is TRBV5-6, with TRBD1 matching 8 bases. The junction had 5 bases not matched to a gene; V was cut back by 3 bases and J by 3 bases. Germline V gives CDR1 SGHDT, CDR2 YYEEEE. This CDR3 comprises 15 residues. CDR3 coding DNA: TGTGCCAGCAGCTCCCAGGGGGCGAACAATCAGCCCCAGCATTTT. This codes for CASSSQGANNQPQHF.

This clonotype was found many times. This chain joins TRBV20-1 and TRBJ1-5, with D hard to call. Trimming left V 1 base short and J 6 bases short, with 7 bases between. Germline V lookup: CDR1 DFQATT, CDR2 SNEGSKA (reference sequence). CDR3 length: 12 residues. The CDR3 nucleotides are TGCAGTGCTAGAGTGGGGTTTCAGCCCCAGCATTTT. Residues: CSARVGFQPQHF.

This clonotype was counted once. The chain carries TRBV6-2 or TRBV6-3 and TRBJ1-1; D ambiguous. In germline, CDR1 is MNHEY, CDR2 SVGEGT. The CDR3 has 13 amino acids. The V end lost 8 bases, the J end lost 7 bases, and 17 bases lay between the germline ends. CDR3 region: CASQSPGLGEAFF. CDR3 DNA: TGTGCCAGCCAGTCCCCGGGTTTGGGTGAAGCTTTCTTT.

This clonotype occurred many times. This sequence joins TRBV5-1 and TRBJ2-1; 11 nucleotides line up with TRBD2. This CDR3 region has 18 residues. Trimming removed 0 bases from V and 3 bases from J; junction bases left unmatched: 8. The V gene's germline CDR1 is SGHRS and CDR2 YFSETQ. The CDR3 region is CASSLGTSGRRVYNEQFF. As DNA, the CDR3 is TGCGCCAGCAGCTTGGGAACTAGCGGGAGAAGGGTCTACAATGAGCAGTTCTTC.

In its sample, this clonotype was seen a few times. Given a much more abundant clone one base away, this may be a read error. The genes are TRBV5-8 and TRBJ2-5, with D possibly matching TRBD2 (6 bases). Trimming removed 0 bases from V and 4 bases from J, with 10 bases in between. The CDR3 has 14 residues. Germline CDR1 is SGHTS and CDR2 is YDEGEE. In nucleotides, the CDR3 is TGTGCCAGCAGCTTGGGGGAGGCGGGAGAGACCCAGTACTTC. Translating it yields CASSLGEAGETQYF.

Regarding this clonotype: A much larger clone lies one base from this, so it may be a read error. The chain links TRBV7-9 to TRBJ2-2, with D possibly being TRBD1 (6 bases). The CDR3 sequence is 17 residues long. Germline-derived CDR1 and CDR2 are SEHNR and FQNEAQ (reference sequence). The CDR3, as DNA: TGTGCCAGCAGCTTAGCTACCGGGACACTAAACACCGGGCAGCTGTTTTTT. This sequence encodes CASSLATGTLNTGQLFF.

Notes on this clonotype: This may be a read error, as it is one base from a much larger clone. The genes are TRBV4-2 and TRBJ2-2, with TRBD2 identical over 11 bases. Germline loops: CDR1 LGHNA, CDR2 YNFKEQ. The CDR3 length is 17 residues. CDR3 nucleotide sequence: TGTGCCAGCGGCCAAGAAACTAGCGGGGGTTTTACCGGGGAGCTGTTTTTT. It yields the protein CASGQETSGGFTGELFF.

The table lists this clonotype with many counts. The V and J genes are TRBV4-2 and TRBJ2-1, with D possibly TRBD1 on 6 matching bases. The V end was cut by 0 bases, the J end by 2 bases, with 8 bases between. The CDR3 runs to 15 residues. Per the germline V gene, CDR1 is LGHNA and CDR2 is YNFKEQ. The CDR3 loop reads CASSQDWGPYNEQFF. CDR3 sequence (DNA): TGTGCCAGCAGCCAAGATTGGGGGCCCTACAATGAGCAGTTCTTC.

This clonotype showed up many times. This sequence joins TRBV4-3 and TRBJ2-3, with TRBD2 matching over 8 bases. The V segment lost 2 bases and the J segment 4 bases; nucleotides outside the gene matches: 11. The CDR3 is 17 amino acids. The germline CDR1 and CDR2 sequences are LGHNA and YSLEER. CDR3 in amino acids: CASSQSGRAVNADTQYF. Here the CDR3 DNA reads TGCGCCAGCAGCCAATCCGGGAGGGCGGTAAACGCAGATACGCAGTATTTT.

Many counts were recorded for this clonotype. The chain carries TRBV6-5 and TRBJ1-6, with D possibly matching TRBD1 (5 bases). This CDR3 region has 17 residues. Germline-derived CDR1 and CDR2 are MNHEY and SVGAGI. Trimming stripped 5 bases from V and 8 bases from J, with 22 bases between. The chain's CDR3 is CASSKGYPGTIHSPLHF. CDR3 DNA sequence: TGTGCCAGCAGTAAAGGCTATCCCGGGACTATCCATTCACCCCTCCACTTT.